A few counts support the clone carrying this T cell receptor beta chain. The antigen remains undetermined. Germline trimming cut 6 bases from V and 5 bases from J; bases unmatched to any gene: 13. In germline, CDR1 is SEHNR, CDR2 FQNEAQ (reference sequence). CDR3 length: 16 amino acids. The sample comes from a study of T cells after yellow fever vaccination. Points from the study as a whole: Primary-vaccination clones mostly resurfaced post-booster (around 95% CD4, 85% to 90% CD8). Abundant bulk-derived clonotypes could contaminate FACS-sorted repertoires. The appearance of a small share of clonotypes in both CD4 and CD8 compartments was observed.

TCRdb independently ran MiXCR on the 5' RACE reads; one entry per CDR3 protein. This table holds 200,000 to 300,000 distinct CDR3 sequences, 6.9% found once. The TCR comes from a man aged 25 to 45 who received the YFV17D yellow fever vaccine. The chain recombines TRBV7-9 with TRBJ2-5; 9 positions match TRBD1. Sample: CD4+ T cells sorted from PBMCs, taken 15 days after the yellow fever booster vaccination. This CDR3 reads CASSKPQTGGRETQYF. The CDR3 bases are TGTGCCAGCAGTAAACCTCAGACAGGGGGGCGGGAGACCCAGTACTTC.